This TCR beta chain originates from a study of T cell repertoires in cytomegalovirus infection. Regarding the study as a whole: Dominating the ex vivo response were TCR beta clonotypes that were CMV-specific and HLA-C-restricted.

Only a few counts were recorded for this clonotype. Its antigen is still unknown. Trimming removed 6 bases at V and 4 bases at J, with 19 bases between. Germline V gene data show CDR1 as SGHKS and CDR2 as YYEKEE (reference sequence). The CDR3 is made up of 15 amino acids. MiXCR was run by TCRdb on the reads, yielding one entry per CDR3 protein. The data show about 310,000 distinct CDR3 sequences, roughly 25% seen once. Material: cultured PBMCs, obtained from culture after CMV antigen stimulation. The genes are TRBV5-5 and TRBJ1-1, with a weak D call TRBD1 (5 bases). This clonotype was sampled from a human donor in good health (CMV status not recorded). Some clones in this sample may be carry-over from other donors' samples. The CDR3 reads CASKLVLQVGTEAFF. The CDR3 region has the DNA TGTGCCAGCAAGCTTGTATTACAGGTCGGCACTGAAGCTTTCTTT.